These T cell receptor beta chains were read from a single sample in a study of glioma-infiltrating T cells after dendritic cell vaccination. TCRdb's table, derived via immunoSEQ multiplex PCR, lists solely in-frame clones and lacks some. The sample lists around 100,000 clones, around four fifths occurring once. Sequencing used blood, obtained after dendritic cell vaccination. The receptor set was obtained from a human donor with glioblastoma. Each CDR3 is given with its conserved first and last residue. A D gene is named only where the DNA matches it firmly.

d_gene,v_gene,CDR3aa
NA,TRBV7-9,CASSLARQGSSEAFF
TRBD2,TRBV5-1,CASSLSPSGGAGTNEQYF
TRBD1,TRBV6-4,CASSDRDRGYNEQFF
TRBD1,TRBV6-1,CASNRDRRKAFF
NA,TRBV4-1,CASSQEADSYEKQYF
TRBD2,TRBV5-4,CASSSRKLAGPSYEQYF
NA,TRBV6-1,CASSEGRVGEKLFF
NA,TRBV7-8,CASSTPGTDYIGYTF
NA,TRBV11-2,CASSLNRVRNSPLHF
NA,TRBV27,CASSLRELATEAFF
TRBD1,TRBV6-1,CASSERRQGINIQYF
TRBD1,TRBV12-5,CASGLRGQHNSPLHF
NA,TRBV7-9,CASSLEDSSYEQYF
NA,TRBV9,CASSVVGALGNTIYF
NA,TRBV5-1,CASSLYQGLDGYTF